Listed below are T cell receptor beta chains from one sample, sequenced in a study of T cell repertoires in cytomegalovirus infection. TCRdb reprocessed the reads with MiXCR, giving one entry per CDR3 protein. The data show around 430,000 distinct CDR3 sequences, roughly 42% seen once. Their specific antigens are unknown. Material: cultured PBMCs, obtained from culture after CMV antigen stimulation. The source is a human donor in good health (CMV status not recorded). Some clones in this sample may be carry-over from other donors' samples. Each CDR3 is given with its conserved first and last residue. A D gene is named only where the DNA matches it firmly. Not every row has a clone size; where given, it reads once, few, many or a size class.

j_gene: TRBJ2-5; abundance: few; d_gene: TRBD1; v_gene: TRBV7-2; CDR3aa: CASSFRTGGETQYF; CDR3nt: TGTGCCAGCAGTTTCCGTACAGGGGGGGAGACCCAGTACTTC
j_gene: TRBJ2-3; abundance: -; d_gene: -; v_gene: TRBV7-8; CDR3aa: CASSLSSADPSSTDTQYF; CDR3nt: TGTGCCAGCAGCTTAAGTTCGGCGGACCCAAGTAGCACAGATACGCAGTATTTT
j_gene: TRBJ1-2; abundance: -; d_gene: TRBD1; v_gene: TRBV24-1; CDR3aa: CATSDWGQGKIGYTF; CDR3nt: TGTGCCACCAGTGATTGGGGACAGGGGAAGATCGGCTACACCTTC
j_gene: TRBJ1-5; abundance: -; d_gene: TRBD1; v_gene: TRBV15; CDR3aa: CATSSGQGIGQPQHF; CDR3nt: TGTGCCACCAGCAGCGGACAGGGGATTGGGCAGCCCCAGCATTTT
j_gene: TRBJ1-5; abundance: few; d_gene: -; v_gene: TRBV12-3/TRBV12-4; CDR3aa: CASSLISGNQPQHF; CDR3nt: TGTGCCAGCAGTTTAATTTCGGGGAATCAGCCCCAGCATTTT
j_gene: TRBJ1-5; abundance: -; d_gene: -; v_gene: TRBV2; CDR3aa: CASRRESNQPQHF; CDR3nt: TGTGCCAGCCGCCGTGAGAGCAATCAGCCCCAGCATTTT
j_gene: TRBJ2-2; abundance: few; d_gene: TRBD2; v_gene: TRBV4-3; CDR3aa: CASSQGASGSAGELFF; CDR3nt: TGCGCCAGCAGCCAAGGCGCAAGCGGGAGTGCCGGGGAGCTGTTTTTT
j_gene: TRBJ2-5; abundance: few; d_gene: TRBD2; v_gene: TRBV19; CDR3aa: CASSPQGLAGEETQYF; CDR3nt: TGTGCCAGTAGTCCCCAGGGACTAGCGGGAGAAGAGACCCAGTACTTC
j_gene: TRBJ1-5; abundance: -; d_gene: TRBD1; v_gene: TRBV6-2/TRBV6-3; CDR3aa: CASAGTGGRQPQHF; CDR3nt: TGTGCCAGCGCCGGGACAGGGGGCAGACAGCCCCAGCATTTT
j_gene: TRBJ2-2; abundance: -; d_gene: TRBD2; v_gene: TRBV4-2; CDR3aa: CASSFLAGENTGELFF; CDR3nt: TGTGCCAGCAGCTTCCTAGCGGGGGAAAACACCGGGGAGCTGTTTTTT
j_gene: TRBJ2-2; abundance: few; d_gene: -; v_gene: TRBV7-2; CDR3aa: CASSLMGNTGELFF; CDR3nt: TGTGCCAGCAGCTTAATGGGGAACACCGGGGAGCTGTTTTTT
j_gene: TRBJ2-5; abundance: -; d_gene: -; v_gene: TRBV28; CDR3aa: CASSLTLLERQETQYF; CDR3nt: TGTGCCAGCAGTCTGACCCTCCTGGAGAGGCAAGAGACCCAGTACTTC
j_gene: TRBJ2-7; abundance: few; d_gene: -; v_gene: TRBV6-1; CDR3aa: CASSGQVGYEQYF; CDR3nt: TGTGCCAGCAGCGGACAAGTAGGGTACGAGCAGTACTTC
j_gene: TRBJ2-5; abundance: few; d_gene: TRBD2; v_gene: TRBV12-3/TRBV12-4; CDR3aa: CASSKAGRGETQYF; CDR3nt: TGTGCCAGCAGTAAAGCGGGGAGGGGAGAGACCCAGTACTTC
j_gene: TRBJ2-3; abundance: few; d_gene: TRBD2; v_gene: TRBV7-9; CDR3aa: CASSSPFGGRAPDTQYF; CDR3nt: TGTGCCAGCAGCTCACCCTTTGGAGGGAGGGCCCCAGATACGCAGTATTTT
j_gene: TRBJ2-1; abundance: -; d_gene: -; v_gene: TRBV28; CDR3aa: CASSLGGSRYNEQFF; CDR3nt: TGTGCCAGCAGTTTAGGCGGATCGCGGTACAATGAGCAGTTCTTC
j_gene: TRBJ2-1; abundance: few; d_gene: -; v_gene: TRBV7-2; CDR3aa: CASSLDTGGQYNEQFF; CDR3nt: TGTGCCAGCAGCTTAGATACGGGAGGACAGTACAATGAGCAGTTCTTC
j_gene: TRBJ2-3; abundance: -; d_gene: -; v_gene: TRBV9; CDR3aa: CASSRLGGTDTQYF; CDR3nt: TGTGCCAGCAGTCGCTTGGGGGGCACAGATACGCAGTATTTT
j_gene: TRBJ2-3; abundance: -; d_gene: -; v_gene: TRBV20-1; CDR3aa: CSALWGDTQYF; CDR3nt: TGCAGTGCCCTCTGGGGGGATACGCAGTATTTT
j_gene: TRBJ2-1; abundance: -; d_gene: -; v_gene: TRBV2; CDR3aa: CASRIRTWGNEQFF; CDR3nt: TGTGCCAGCAGGATTAGAACCTGGGGCAATGAGCAGTTCTTC
j_gene: TRBJ2-3; abundance: few; d_gene: -; v_gene: TRBV7-2; CDR3aa: CASSAQGTDTQYF; CDR3nt: TGTGCCAGCAGCGCCCAAGGCACAGATACGCAGTATTTT
j_gene: TRBJ1-4; abundance: few; d_gene: -; v_gene: TRBV12-3/TRBV12-4; CDR3aa: CASSFTEKLFF; CDR3nt: TGTGCCAGCAGTTTCACTGAAAAACTGTTTTTT
j_gene: TRBJ1-5; abundance: many; d_gene: -; v_gene: TRBV7-2; CDR3aa: CASSLSPDQPQHF; CDR3nt: TGTGCCAGCAGCTTATCACCGGATCAGCCCCAGCATTTT
j_gene: TRBJ2-3; abundance: -; d_gene: -; v_gene: TRBV12-3/TRBV12-4; CDR3aa: CASSPTGRIDTDTQYF; CDR3nt: TGTGCCAGCAGCCCTACGGGCAGAATAGACACAGATACGCAGTATTTT
j_gene: TRBJ2-2; abundance: -; d_gene: -; v_gene: TRBV7-6; CDR3aa: CASSLRPSDGTGELFF; CDR3nt: TGTGCCAGCAGCTTACGCCCCAGCGACGGGACCGGGGAGCTGTTTTTT
j_gene: TRBJ2-3; abundance: -; d_gene: -; v_gene: TRBV7-8; CDR3aa: CASSVEDRAREWDNTDTQYF; CDR3nt: TGTGCCAGCAGCGTAGAAGATAGAGCACGGGAGTGGGATAACACAGATACGCAGTATTTT
j_gene: TRBJ2-3; abundance: -; d_gene: TRBD2; v_gene: TRBV7-9; CDR3aa: CASSKLAGEFGTDTQYF; CDR3nt: TGTGCCAGCAGCAAGTTAGCGGGGGAATTTGGAACAGATACGCAGTATTTT
j_gene: TRBJ2-7; abundance: -; d_gene: TRBD2; v_gene: TRBV6-1; CDR3aa: CASSRTSGRVYEQYF; CDR3nt: TGTGCCAGCAGTCGGACTAGCGGGAGAGTATACGAGCAGTACTTC
j_gene: TRBJ2-7; abundance: few; d_gene: TRBD2; v_gene: TRBV9; CDR3aa: CASSVEAGGPYEQYF; CDR3nt: TGTGCCAGCAGCGTAGAGGCGGGAGGCCCCTACGAGCAGTACTTC
j_gene: TRBJ2-7; abundance: -; d_gene: -; v_gene: TRBV19; CDR3aa: CASSIVEGSYEQYF; CDR3nt: TGTGCCAGTAGTATCGTCGAGGGTTCCTACGAGCAGTACTTC
j_gene: TRBJ1-1; abundance: -; d_gene: -; v_gene: TRBV12-3/TRBV12-4; CDR3aa: CASSFRLGWGEAFF; CDR3nt: TGTGCCAGCAGCTTCCGACTGGGGTGGGGTGAAGCTTTCTTT
j_gene: TRBJ1-2; abundance: -; d_gene: -; v_gene: TRBV12-3/TRBV12-4; CDR3aa: CASSLILGGDYGYTF; CDR3nt: TGTGCCAGCAGTTTAATATTAGGAGGGGACTATGGCTACACCTTC
j_gene: TRBJ2-1; abundance: -; d_gene: -; v_gene: TRBV7-8; CDR3aa: CASSDPLGPRDYNEQFF; CDR3nt: TGTGCCAGCAGCGACCCTCTCGGGCCTAGAGACTACAATGAGCAGTTCTTC
j_gene: TRBJ1-3; abundance: -; d_gene: -; v_gene: TRBV25-1; CDR3aa: CASSEGGHGNTIYF; CDR3nt: TGTGCCAGCAGTGAAGGGGGGCATGGAAACACCATATATTTT
j_gene: TRBJ2-3; abundance: -; d_gene: TRBD2; v_gene: TRBV28; CDR3aa: CASSGGWRADTQYF; CDR3nt: TGTGCCAGCTCGGGGGGATGGAGGGCAGATACGCAGTATTTT
j_gene: TRBJ1-4; abundance: -; d_gene: -; v_gene: TRBV7-6; CDR3aa: CASSKGDYEKLFF; CDR3nt: TGTGCCAGCAGCAAGGGAGATTATGAAAAACTGTTTTTT
j_gene: TRBJ1-1; abundance: many; d_gene: TRBD1; v_gene: TRBV4-1; CDR3aa: CASSQGGNTEAFF; CDR3nt: TGTGCCAGCAGCCAGGGGGGGAACACTGAAGCTTTCTTT
j_gene: TRBJ2-1; abundance: -; d_gene: -; v_gene: TRBV20-1; CDR3aa: CSARDRRLYNEQFF; CDR3nt: TGCAGTGCTAGAGATCGGCGGCTCTACAATGAGCAGTTCTTC
j_gene: TRBJ2-1; abundance: -; d_gene: TRBD2; v_gene: TRBV12-3/TRBV12-4; CDR3aa: CASRSTYRLAGDHNEQFF; CDR3nt: TGTGCCAGCAGGTCGACATATAGGCTAGCGGGAGACCACAATGAGCAGTTCTTC
j_gene: TRBJ1-6; abundance: -; d_gene: -; v_gene: TRBV19; CDR3aa: CASSLGTASPLHF; CDR3nt: TGTGCCAGTAGTTTAGGGACGGCTTCACCCCTCCACTTT
j_gene: TRBJ1-1; abundance: -; d_gene: TRBD1; v_gene: TRBV2; CDR3aa: CASSDRTGNTEAFF; CDR3nt: TGTGCCAGCAGTGACAGGACAGGGAACACTGAAGCTTTCTTT
j_gene: TRBJ2-5; abundance: few; d_gene: TRBD1; v_gene: TRBV5-1; CDR3aa: CASSLVGTEGETQYF; CDR3nt: TGCGCCAGCAGCTTGGTCGGGACAGAGGGAGAGACCCAGTACTTC
j_gene: TRBJ2-3; abundance: -; d_gene: -; v_gene: TRBV6-5; CDR3aa: CASSYEGTDTQYF; CDR3nt: TGTGCCAGCAGTTATGAGGGCACAGATACGCAGTATTTT
j_gene: TRBJ2-5; abundance: -; d_gene: -; v_gene: TRBV10-3; CDR3aa: CAISEFPPEWGETQYF; CDR3nt: TGTGCCATCAGTGAGTTTCCGCCCGAATGGGGAGAGACCCAGTACTTC
j_gene: TRBJ1-5; abundance: few; d_gene: -; v_gene: TRBV12-3/TRBV12-4; CDR3aa: CASSLWDQPQHF; CDR3nt: TGTGCCAGCAGTTTATGGGATCAGCCCCAGCATTTT
j_gene: TRBJ1-4; abundance: -; d_gene: TRBD1; v_gene: TRBV6-6; CDR3aa: CASSYQQGARNEKLFF; CDR3nt: TGTGCCAGCAGTTACCAACAGGGGGCCCGTAATGAAAAACTGTTTTTT
j_gene: TRBJ2-3; abundance: -; d_gene: -; v_gene: TRBV6-1; CDR3aa: CASSYPGWADTQYF; CDR3nt: TGTGCCAGCAGTTACCCAGGGTGGGCAGATACGCAGTATTTT